This T cell receptor beta chain was identified during a study of response to subunit inactivated influenza vaccine. TCRdb ran MiXCR on the RT-PCR reads and lists one entry per CDR3 protein. The table includes about 300,000 distinct CDR3 sequences, roughly a fifth detected once. Study-wide results and limits: It was suggested by the authors that few new T cells are recruited by each seasonal influenza vaccination.

Concerning this clonotype itself: Its target is not known.

Germline CDR1 reads MGHDK; CDR2 reads SYGVNS. CDR3 length equals 16 residues. V lost 4 bases to trimming and J lost 6 bases; unmatched junction nucleotides: 14. The sample here was PBMCs from blood, taken about 20 months after vaccination. The rearrangement joins TRBV25-1 to TRBJ2-7; 8 bases line up with TRBD2. The receptor was isolated from a man between 50 and 69 years old who received an inactivated influenza vaccine. CDR3 in amino acids: CASSGGTRREFSEQYF. In nucleotides, the CDR3 is TGTGCCAGCAGTGGTGGGACTAGGCGGGAGTTCTCCGAGCAGTACTTC.